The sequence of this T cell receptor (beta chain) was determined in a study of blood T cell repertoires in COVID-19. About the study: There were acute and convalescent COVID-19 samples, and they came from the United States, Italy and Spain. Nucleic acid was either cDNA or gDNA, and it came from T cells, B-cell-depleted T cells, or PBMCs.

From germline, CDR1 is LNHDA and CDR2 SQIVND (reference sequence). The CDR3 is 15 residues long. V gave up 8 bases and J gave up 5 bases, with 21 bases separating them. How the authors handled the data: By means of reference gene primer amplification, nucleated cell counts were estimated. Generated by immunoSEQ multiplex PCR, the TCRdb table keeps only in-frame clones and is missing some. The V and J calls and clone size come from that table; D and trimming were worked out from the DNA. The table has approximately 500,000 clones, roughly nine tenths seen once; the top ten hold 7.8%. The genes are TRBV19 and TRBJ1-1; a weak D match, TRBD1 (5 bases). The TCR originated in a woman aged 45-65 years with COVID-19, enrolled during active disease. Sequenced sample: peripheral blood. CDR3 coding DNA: TGTGCCAGTGGTCCACGAGTCCCGCGGGGGACTGAAGCTTTCTTT. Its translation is CASGPRVPRGTEAFF.